This TCR beta chain was sequenced for a study of T-cell memory formation after mild COVID-19. Germline V gene sequence: CDR1 MNHEY, CDR2 SVGEGT. The junction had 7 bases not matched to a gene; V was cut back by 6 bases and J by 0 bases. The CDR3 extends over 15 amino acids. TCRdb re-derived calls from the 5' RACE reads in MiXCR, one entry per CDR3 protein. The sample includes roughly 200,000 distinct CDR3 sequences, 18% of them seen just once. The source of this sequence is an adult woman who had mild COVID-19 (a few samples of this study predate the infection). Cell type and time point are not known. What was sequenced was PBMCs or a T cell subset sorted from them (not recorded which). The chain joins TRBV6-2 or TRBV6-3 to TRBJ1-1; 7 bases map to TRBD1. The CDR3 coding sequence is TGTGCCAGCAGAGAGATGACAGGGTTGAACACTGAAGCTTTCTTT. Translation: CASREMTGLNTEAFF.